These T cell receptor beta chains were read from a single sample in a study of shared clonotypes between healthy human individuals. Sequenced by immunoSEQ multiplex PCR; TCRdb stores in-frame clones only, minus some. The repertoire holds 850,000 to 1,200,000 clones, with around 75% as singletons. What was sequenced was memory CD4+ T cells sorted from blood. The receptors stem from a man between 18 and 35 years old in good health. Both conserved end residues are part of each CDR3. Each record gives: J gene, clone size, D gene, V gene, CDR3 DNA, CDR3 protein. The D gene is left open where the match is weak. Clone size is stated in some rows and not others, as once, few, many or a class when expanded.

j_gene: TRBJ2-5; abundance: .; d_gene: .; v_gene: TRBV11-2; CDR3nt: TGTGCCAGCAGCTTAGCGGGCAGGGAGACAGAGACCCAGTACTTC; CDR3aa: CASSLAGRETETQYF
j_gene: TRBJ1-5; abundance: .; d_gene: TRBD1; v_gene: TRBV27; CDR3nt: TGTGCCAGCAGTTCCAGTCCCACAGGGGGAAATCAGCCCCAGCATTTT; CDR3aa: CASSSSPTGGNQPQHF
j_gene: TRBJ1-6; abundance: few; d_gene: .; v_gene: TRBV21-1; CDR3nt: TGTGCCAGCAGGACAGGGGCCAGCTCCTATAATTCACCCCTCCACTTT; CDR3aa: CASRTGASSYNSPLHF
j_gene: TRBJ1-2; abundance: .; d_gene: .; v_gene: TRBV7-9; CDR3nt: TGTGCCAGCAGCCACAGGGTAGGCTATGGCTACACCTTC; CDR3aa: CASSHRVGYGYTF
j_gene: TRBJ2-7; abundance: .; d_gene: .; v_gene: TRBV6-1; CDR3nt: TGTGCCAGCAGTGAAGCCCGCTTACACAGGATTTACGAGCAGTACTTC; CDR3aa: CASSEARLHRIYEQYF
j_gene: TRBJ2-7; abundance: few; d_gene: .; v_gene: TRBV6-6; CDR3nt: TGTGCCAGCAGTTACGTGGACGGGCACTACGAGCAGTACTTC; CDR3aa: CASSYVDGHYEQYF
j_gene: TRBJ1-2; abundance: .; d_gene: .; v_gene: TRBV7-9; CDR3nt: TGTGCCAGCAGCTTAGGAACCTATGGCTACACCTTC; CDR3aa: CASSLGTYGYTF
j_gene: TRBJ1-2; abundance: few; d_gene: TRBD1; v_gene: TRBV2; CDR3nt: TGTGCCAGCAGCGGGGGTGCAGGGGGTCTCTATGGCTACACCTTC; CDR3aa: CASSGGAGGLYGYTF
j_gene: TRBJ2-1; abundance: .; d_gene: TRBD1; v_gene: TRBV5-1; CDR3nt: TGCGCCAGCAGCCTCGACAGGGGTCTGTTCTTC; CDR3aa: CASSLDRGLFF
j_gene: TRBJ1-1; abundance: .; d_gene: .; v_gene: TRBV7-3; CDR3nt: TGTGCCAGCAGCTTTCAGGGTTCCACTGAAGCTTTCTTT; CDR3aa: CASSFQGSTEAFF
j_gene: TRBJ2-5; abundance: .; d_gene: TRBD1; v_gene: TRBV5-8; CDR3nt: TGTGCCAGCAGCTTGGCAGGGGGCGGAAAACAAGAGACCCAGTACTTC; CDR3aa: CASSLAGGGKQETQYF
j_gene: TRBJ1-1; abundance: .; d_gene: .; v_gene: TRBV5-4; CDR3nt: TGTGCCAGCAGCCGGGCCCTACAGGAGGTAACTGAAGCTTTCTTT; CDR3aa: CASSRALQEVTEAFF
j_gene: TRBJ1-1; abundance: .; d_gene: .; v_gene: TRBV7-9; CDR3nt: TGTGCCAGCAGCTTAGTGTTTGACTCCTTCGGTGAAGCTTTCTTT; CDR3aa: CASSLVFDSFGEAFF
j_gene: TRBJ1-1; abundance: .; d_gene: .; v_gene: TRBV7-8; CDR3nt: TGTGCCAGCAGCTTAATCGGGGGGCCAACTGAAGCTTTCTTT; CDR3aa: CASSLIGGPTEAFF
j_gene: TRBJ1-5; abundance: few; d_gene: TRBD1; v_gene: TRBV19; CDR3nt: TGTGCCAGTAGTTGGGGGACAGAACTAAATCAGCCCCAGCATTTT; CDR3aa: CASSWGTELNQPQHF
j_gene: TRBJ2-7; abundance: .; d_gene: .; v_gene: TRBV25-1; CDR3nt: TGTGCCAGTACAGGGAATTCCGCCGAGCAGTACTTC; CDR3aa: CASTGNSAEQYF
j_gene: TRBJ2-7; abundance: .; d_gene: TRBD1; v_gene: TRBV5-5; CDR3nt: TGTGCCAGCAGCTTGGTGGGGACAGCCTCGGGTGAGCAGTACTTC; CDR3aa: CASSLVGTASGEQYF
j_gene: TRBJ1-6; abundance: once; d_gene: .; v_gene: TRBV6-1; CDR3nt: TGTGCCAGCAGTGAGGCGGGGAATTCACCCCTCCACTTT; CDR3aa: CASSEAGNSPLHF
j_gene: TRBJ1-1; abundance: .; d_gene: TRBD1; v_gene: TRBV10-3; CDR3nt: TGTGCCATCAGTGAGGGGAGTGGGCAGGGGGCGCGCACTGAAGCTTTCTTT; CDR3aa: CAISEGSGQGARTEAFF
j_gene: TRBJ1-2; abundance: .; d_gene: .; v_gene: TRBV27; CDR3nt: TGTGCCAGCAGTCTACAGCCTGGAATGTTTGGCTACACCTTC; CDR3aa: CASSLQPGMFGYTF
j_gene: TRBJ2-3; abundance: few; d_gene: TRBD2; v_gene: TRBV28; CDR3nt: TGTGCCAGTCGGGGAGCGGGCCGACGGACTAGCGGGGGAGATACGCAGTATTTT; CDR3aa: CASRGAGRRTSGGDTQYF
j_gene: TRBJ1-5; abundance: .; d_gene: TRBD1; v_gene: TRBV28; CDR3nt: TGTGCCAGCAGTCCGACAGGGATATTAAAGCCCCAGCATTTT; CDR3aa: CASSPTGILKPQHF
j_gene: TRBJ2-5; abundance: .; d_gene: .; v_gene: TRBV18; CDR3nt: TGTGCCAGCTCACCACTACGGGAGACCCAGTACTTC; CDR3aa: CASSPLRETQYF
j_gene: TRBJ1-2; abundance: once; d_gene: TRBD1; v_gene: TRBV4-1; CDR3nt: TGCGCCAGCACCCTCGGGGGACAGGCAATTGACTACACCTTC; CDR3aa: CASTLGGQAIDYTF
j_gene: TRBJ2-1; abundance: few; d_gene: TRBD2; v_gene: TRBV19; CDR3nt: TGTGCCAGTAGCCGAAGCGGGATCTCCTACAATGAGCAGTTCTTC; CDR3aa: CASSRSGISYNEQFF
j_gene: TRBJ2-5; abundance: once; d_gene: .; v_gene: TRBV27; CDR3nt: TGTGCCAGCAGTTTACGGCAGGGGGAGACCCAGTACTTC; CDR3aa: CASSLRQGETQYF
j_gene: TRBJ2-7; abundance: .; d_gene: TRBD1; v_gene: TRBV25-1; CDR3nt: TGTGCCAGCAGTGGGGACAGGGGCTCGACCTACGAGCAGTACTTC; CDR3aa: CASSGDRGSTYEQYF
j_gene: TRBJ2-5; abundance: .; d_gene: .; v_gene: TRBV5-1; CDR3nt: TGCGCCAGCAGCTTGGCTAAGGAGACCCAGTACTTC; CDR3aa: CASSLAKETQYF
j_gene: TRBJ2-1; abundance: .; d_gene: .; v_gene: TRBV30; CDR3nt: TGTGGGGGAAACTCCTACAATGAGCAGTTCTTC; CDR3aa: CGGNSYNEQFF
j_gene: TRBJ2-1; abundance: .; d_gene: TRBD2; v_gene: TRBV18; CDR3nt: TGTGCCAGCTCACCACCTTCGGGACTAGTAATCTATGAGCAGTTCTTC; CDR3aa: CASSPPSGLVIYEQFF
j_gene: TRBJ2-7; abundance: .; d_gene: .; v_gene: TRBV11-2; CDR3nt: TGTGCCAGCAGCTCCCAGGGAAACGAGCAGTACTTC; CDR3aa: CASSSQGNEQYF
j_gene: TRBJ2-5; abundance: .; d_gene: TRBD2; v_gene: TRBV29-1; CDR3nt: TGCAGCGTTGAGGGCTTGCGGGGGCAAGAGACCCAGTACTTC; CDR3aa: CSVEGLRGQETQYF
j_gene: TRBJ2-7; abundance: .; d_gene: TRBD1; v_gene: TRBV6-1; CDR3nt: TGTGCCAGCAGCCTGGGACAGGGGGGATACGAGCAGTACTTC; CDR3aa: CASSLGQGGYEQYF
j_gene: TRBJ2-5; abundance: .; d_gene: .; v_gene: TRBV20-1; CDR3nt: TGCAGTGCCTACAAGCAAGAGACCCAGTACTTC; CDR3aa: CSAYKQETQYF
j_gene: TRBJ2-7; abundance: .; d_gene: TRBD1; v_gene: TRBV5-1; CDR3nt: TGCGCCAGCAGCTTGGAAACAGGGGGAGCAGAAGAGCAGTACTTC; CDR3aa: CASSLETGGAEEQYF
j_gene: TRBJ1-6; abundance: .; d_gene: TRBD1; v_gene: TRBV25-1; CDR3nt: TGTGCCAGCACCCCGCGACAGGGATATTCACCCCTCCACTTT; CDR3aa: CASTPRQGYSPLHF
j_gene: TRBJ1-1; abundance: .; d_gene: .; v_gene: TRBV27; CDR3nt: TGTGCCAGCATGATGAGCTTGGCGGGGACTGAAGCTTTCTTT; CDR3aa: CASMMSLAGTEAFF
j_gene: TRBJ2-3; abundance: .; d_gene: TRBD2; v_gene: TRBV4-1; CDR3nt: TGCGCCAGCAGCCAAGGACTGGAGCGGGAGACTAGCACAGATACGCAGTATTTT; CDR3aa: CASSQGLERETSTDTQYF
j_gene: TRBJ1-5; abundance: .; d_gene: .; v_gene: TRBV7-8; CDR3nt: TGTGCCAGCAGCTTAGTTCGGCAGGGGATTCAGCCCCAGCATTTT; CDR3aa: CASSLVRQGIQPQHF
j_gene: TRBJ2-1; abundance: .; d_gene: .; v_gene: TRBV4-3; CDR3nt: TGCGCCAGCAGCCAAGAAATCGATTTGAGCTACAATGAGCAGTTCTTC; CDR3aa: CASSQEIDLSYNEQFF
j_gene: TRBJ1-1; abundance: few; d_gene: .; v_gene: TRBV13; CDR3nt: TGTGCCAGCCGGGGGGGCGGTGGGGCTTTCTTT; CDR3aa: CASRGGGGAFF
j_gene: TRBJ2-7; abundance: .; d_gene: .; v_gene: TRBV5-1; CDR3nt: TGCGCCAGCAGCTTGGGTGCAGAGACCTCCTACGAGCAGTACTTC; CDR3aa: CASSLGAETSYEQYF
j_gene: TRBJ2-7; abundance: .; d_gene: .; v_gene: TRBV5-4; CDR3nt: TGTGCCACCAACTCGCCGGGTGAGCAGTACTTC; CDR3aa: CATNSPGEQYF
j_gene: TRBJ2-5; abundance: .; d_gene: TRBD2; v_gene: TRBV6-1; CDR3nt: TGTGCCAGCAACCTAGCGGGAGTTTGGCAAGAGACCCAGTACTTC; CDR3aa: CASNLAGVWQETQYF
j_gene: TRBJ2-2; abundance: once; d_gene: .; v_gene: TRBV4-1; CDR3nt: TGCGCCAGCAGCCAAGGGCTGGAGGGCCGATCCGGGGAGCTGTTTTTT; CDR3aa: CASSQGLEGRSGELFF
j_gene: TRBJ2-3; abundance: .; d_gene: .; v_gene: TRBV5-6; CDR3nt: TGTGCCAGCAGCTTGGGTGGGGCAACTAGCACAGATACGCAGTATTTT; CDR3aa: CASSLGGATSTDTQYF
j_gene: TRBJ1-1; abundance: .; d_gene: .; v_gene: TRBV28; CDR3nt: TGTGCCAGCATGGGCAGGCCTGGAGAAGCTTTCTTT; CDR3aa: CASMGRPGEAFF
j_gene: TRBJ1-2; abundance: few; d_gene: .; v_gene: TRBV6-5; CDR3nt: TGTGCCAGCAGTTACTTCGGGGTGGATGGCTACACCTTC; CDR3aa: CASSYFGVDGYTF
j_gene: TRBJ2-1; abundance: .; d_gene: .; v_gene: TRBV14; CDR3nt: TGTGCCAGCAGCTCGGCGCAGCGGGTCTACAATGAGCAGTTCTTC; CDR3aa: CASSSAQRVYNEQFF
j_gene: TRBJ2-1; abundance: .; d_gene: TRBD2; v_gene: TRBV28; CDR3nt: TGTGCCAGCAGTTTAGCGGGGGGGCGCAATGAGCAGTTCTTC; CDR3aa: CASSLAGGRNEQFF
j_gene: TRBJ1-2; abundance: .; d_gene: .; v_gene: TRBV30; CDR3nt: TGTGCCTGGAGCGAATCGGAGAAGGGGGGCTACACCTTC; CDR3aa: CAWSESEKGGYTF
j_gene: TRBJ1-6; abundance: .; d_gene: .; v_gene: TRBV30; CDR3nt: TGTGCCTGGAGAAGGTCCGGTAATTCACCCCTCCACTTT; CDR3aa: CAWRRSGNSPLHF
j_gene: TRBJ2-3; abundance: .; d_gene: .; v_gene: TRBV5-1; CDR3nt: TGCGCCAGCAGCTCCTTGAGTGGCATTTTAGATACGCAGTATTTT; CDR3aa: CASSSLSGILDTQYF
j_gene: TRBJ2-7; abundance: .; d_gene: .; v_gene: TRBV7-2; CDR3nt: TGTGCCAGCAGCCTAGGCCTTAATTACGAGCAGTACTTC; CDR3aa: CASSLGLNYEQYF